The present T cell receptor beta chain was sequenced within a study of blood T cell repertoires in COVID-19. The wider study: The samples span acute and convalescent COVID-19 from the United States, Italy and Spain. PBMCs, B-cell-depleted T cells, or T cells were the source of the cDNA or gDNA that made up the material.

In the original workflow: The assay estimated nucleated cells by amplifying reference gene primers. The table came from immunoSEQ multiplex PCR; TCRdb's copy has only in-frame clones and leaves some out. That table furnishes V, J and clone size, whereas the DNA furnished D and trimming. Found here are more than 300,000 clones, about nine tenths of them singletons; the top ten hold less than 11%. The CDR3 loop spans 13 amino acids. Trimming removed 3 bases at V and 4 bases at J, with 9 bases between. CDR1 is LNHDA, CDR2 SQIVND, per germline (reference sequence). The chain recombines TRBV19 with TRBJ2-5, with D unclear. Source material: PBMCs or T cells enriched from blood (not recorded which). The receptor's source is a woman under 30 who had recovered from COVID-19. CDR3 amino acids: CASSISWLETQYF. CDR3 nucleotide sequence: TGTGCCAGTAGTATTAGTTGGTTAGAGACCCAGTACTTC.